The clone carrying this T cell receptor beta chain has a handful of counts. Its antigen is not known. Every TCR beta cDNA library bore unique molecular identifiers. TCRdb processed the PCR reads anew with MiXCR; each CDR3 protein has one entry. The table has 750,000 to 950,000 distinct CDR3 sequences, around 53% seen once. These data belong to a study of post-analysis software for immune sequencing data. In the study overall: Relapsing-remitting, secondary progressive and progressive-relapsing multiple sclerosis were all included among the disease courses. Study-wide findings and caveats: When patients were compared with controls, roughly five TRBV segments were more frequent, TRBV5-6, TRBV5-1 and TRBV20-1 among them.

The germline V gene has CDR1 MGHDK and CDR2 SYGVNS. Germline trimming cut 4 bases from V and 1 base from J; bases unmatched to any gene: 6. The CDR3 has 15 residues. The sequenced sample consisted of blood. The J gene is TRBJ2-7, the V gene TRBV25-1; 8 bases agree with TRBD1. The receptor was isolated from a girl aged 5-17 years with multiple sclerosis. The CDR3 region has the DNA TGTGCCAGCAGTGCCGGACAGGGTGTATCCTACGAGCAGTACTTC. Encoded protein: CASSAGQGVSYEQYF.